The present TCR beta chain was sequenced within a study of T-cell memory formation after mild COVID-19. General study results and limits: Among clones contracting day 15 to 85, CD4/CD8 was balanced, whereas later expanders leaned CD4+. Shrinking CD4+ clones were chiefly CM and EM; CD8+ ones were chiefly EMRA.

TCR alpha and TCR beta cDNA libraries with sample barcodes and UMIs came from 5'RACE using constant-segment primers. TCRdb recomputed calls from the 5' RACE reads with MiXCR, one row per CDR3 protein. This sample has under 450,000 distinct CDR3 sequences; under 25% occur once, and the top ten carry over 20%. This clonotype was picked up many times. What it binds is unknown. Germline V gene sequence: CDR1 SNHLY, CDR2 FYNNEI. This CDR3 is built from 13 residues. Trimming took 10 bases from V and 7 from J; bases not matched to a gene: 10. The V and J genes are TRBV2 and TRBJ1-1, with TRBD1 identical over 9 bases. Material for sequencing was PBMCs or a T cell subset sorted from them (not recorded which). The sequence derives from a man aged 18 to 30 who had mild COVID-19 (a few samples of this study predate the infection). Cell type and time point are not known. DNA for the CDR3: TGTGCCACCCTCGGAGAGGGACAGGGTGAAGCTTTCTTT. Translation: CATLGEGQGEAFF. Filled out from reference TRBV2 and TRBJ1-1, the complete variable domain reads EPEVTQTPSHQVTQMGQEVILRCVPISNHLYFYWYRQILGQKVEFLVSFYNNEISEKSEIFDDQFSVERPDGSNFTLKIRSTKLEDSAMYFCATLGEGQGEAFFGQGTRLTVV.